This TCR beta chain originates from a study of T cells in Graves' hyperthyroidism and ophthalmopathy. Study summary: Peripheral blood was drawn at first diagnosis, prior to all treatment.

Study observations and caveats: The model's output predicted ophthalmopathy at a median of about 5.9 months prior to onset.

This clonotype was seen repeatedly, ten times or more. Its target is not known. Regions amplified from RNA transcripts were the TCR beta CDR3 regions. HTBI primers were employed in a first-round RT-PCR of the TCR CDR3. Each CDR3 protein is one row after TCRdb ran MiXCR on the multiplex PCR reads. The sample lists a few hundred thousand distinct CDR3 sequences; 14% were seen once. This receptor was taken from a woman in her 30s with Graves' ophthalmopathy. The sequencing sample was made of blood.

The CDR3 nucleotides read TGTGCCAGCACCCCCCTGGTAGGGACAGGGGTCAACACTGAAGCTTTCTTT. This sequence encodes CASTPLVGTGVNTEAFF. The chain couples TRBV3-1 to TRBJ1-1; 10 positions match TRBD1. Losses at the gene ends were 7 bases for V and 2 bases for J; bases not matched to a gene: 13. The CDR3 consists of 17 residues. Germline lookup yields CDR1 LGHDT and CDR2 YNNKEL (reference sequence).